This T cell receptor beta chain was retrieved from a study of blood T cells in healthy people across ages. V lost 1 base to trimming and J lost 8 bases, with 11 bases between them. The CDR3 spans 13 residues. The people who gave samples were healthy Caucasians from Russia, aged about 6 to 95. For the second PCR, which ran for roughly 6 to 11 cycles, a sample-barcoded 5' primer and a J-beta primer mix were used. A template-switch adaptor that had 12 random nucleotides put a tag on each cDNA molecule. TCRdb re-analysed the 5' RACE reads in MiXCR, keeping a single row per CDR3 protein. The repertoire holds a few hundred thousand distinct CDR3 sequences, roughly half seen once, with around 53% in the top ten.

The V gene is TRBV12-3 or TRBV12-4, the J gene TRBJ1-1; the D gene is possibly TRBD1 (6 bases). Sequencing was performed on blood. This clonotype was obtained from a man in his sixties in good health. In nucleotides, the CDR3 is TGTGCCAGCAGTTTAGGGACAGAGGGGGAAGCTTTCTTT. Translated, it gives CASSLGTEGEAFF.